This T cell receptor (beta chain) was identified during a study of blood T cell repertoires in COVID-19. Turning to the study itself: T cells, B-cell-depleted T cells, or PBMCs supplied cDNA or gDNA.

Only in-frame clones appear in the TCRdb table, and some are missing; sequencing was by immunoSEQ multiplex PCR. Of 330,000 or so clones listed, approximately 86% are singletons. The germline CDR1 and CDR2 sequences are MNHNY and SVGAGI (reference sequence). CDR3 length: 15 residues. Trimming removed 7 bases from V and 1 base from J; junction bases left unmatched: 4. The rearrangement links TRBV6-6 to TRBJ2-7; 13 nucleotides align to TRBD2. The clonotype originates from a man aged 25-40 years with COVID-19, enrolled during active disease. Specimen: peripheral blood. The CDR3 spells CASKLAGGPSYEQYF. CDR3 DNA: TGTGCCAGCAAACTAGCGGGAGGGCCTTCCTACGAGCAGTACTTC.